Listed below are T cell receptor beta chains from one sample, sequenced in a study of shared clonotypes between healthy human individuals. Sequenced by immunoSEQ multiplex PCR; TCRdb stores in-frame clones only, minus some. Altogether some 2,000,000 clones are present, roughly 94% being singletons, with the ten largest covering approximately 0.13%. The sample taken for sequencing was naive CD4+ T cells sorted from blood. These receptors were taken from a man aged 18 to 29 in good health. Both conserved end residues are part of each CDR3. Each record gives: clone size, V gene, D gene, J gene, CDR3 DNA, CDR3 protein. The D gene is left open where the match is weak. Size values are once, few and many counts, or a class for expanded clones, and some rows have none.

clone_size: NA
v_call: TRBV18
d_call: NA
j_call: TRBJ1-6
cdr3_nt: TGTGCCAGCTCACCATCTTTGGGGAAACAATCACCCCTCCACTTT
cdr3_aa: CASSPSLGKQSPLHF

clone_size: NA
v_call: TRBV6-6
d_call: TRBD1
j_call: TRBJ2-7
cdr3_nt: TGTGCCAGCAAAGGTACCGGGACAGACTCCTACGAGCAGTACTTC
cdr3_aa: CASKGTGTDSYEQYF

clone_size: NA
v_call: TRBV30
d_call: NA
j_call: TRBJ1-1
cdr3_nt: TGTGCCTGGAGTGGGTCAAAGGGACCTACGGACACTGAAGCTTTCTTT
cdr3_aa: CAWSGSKGPTDTEAFF

clone_size: many
v_call: TRBV10-3
d_call: NA
j_call: TRBJ1-1
cdr3_nt: TGTGCCATCAGTGAGGGGGTGCCGAACACTGAAGCTTTCTTT
cdr3_aa: CAISEGVPNTEAFF

clone_size: NA
v_call: TRBV10-1
d_call: NA
j_call: TRBJ1-2
cdr3_nt: TGCGCCAGCAGGACCGGGAAAGGCTACACCTTC
cdr3_aa: CASRTGKGYTF

clone_size: NA
v_call: TRBV7-9
d_call: TRBD1
j_call: TRBJ2-3
cdr3_nt: TGTGCCAGCACCCCCTGGGGGACAGGGGGAGATACGCAGTATTTT
cdr3_aa: CASTPWGTGGDTQYF

clone_size: NA
v_call: TRBV28
d_call: NA
j_call: TRBJ2-5
cdr3_nt: TGTGCCAGCAGTTTAGTGTCGGCAGGGCAAGAGACCCAGTACTTC
cdr3_aa: CASSLVSAGQETQYF

clone_size: NA
v_call: TRBV6-1
d_call: NA
j_call: TRBJ2-3
cdr3_nt: TGTGCCAGCAGTGAAGAGAGGTGGACAGATACGCAGTATTTT
cdr3_aa: CASSEERWTDTQYF

clone_size: NA
v_call: TRBV9
d_call: NA
j_call: TRBJ2-3
cdr3_nt: TGTGCCAGCAGCCCAGGGACATCCTCCACAGATACGCAGTATTTT
cdr3_aa: CASSPGTSSTDTQYF

clone_size: NA
v_call: TRBV2
d_call: NA
j_call: TRBJ2-7
cdr3_nt: TGTGCCAGCAGAATTAGTGGCGAGCAGTACTTC
cdr3_aa: CASRISGEQYF

clone_size: once
v_call: TRBV9
d_call: TRBD2
j_call: TRBJ2-3
cdr3_nt: TGTGCCAGCAGTTTAGCGGGCTTCACAGATACGCAGTATTTT
cdr3_aa: CASSLAGFTDTQYF

clone_size: NA
v_call: TRBV30
d_call: NA
j_call: TRBJ1-2
cdr3_nt: TGTGCCTGGGATAGGACGGCTAACTATGGCTACACCTTC
cdr3_aa: CAWDRTANYGYTF

clone_size: NA
v_call: TRBV6-1
d_call: TRBD2
j_call: TRBJ2-5
cdr3_nt: TGTGCCAGCAGTGAAATTAGCGGGAGGAGAGAGACCCAGTACTTC
cdr3_aa: CASSEISGRRETQYF

clone_size: once
v_call: TRBV4-1
d_call: NA
j_call: TRBJ1-2
cdr3_nt: TGCGCCAGCAGCCAAGACCCGCGTGGGCTCCATGCCTTC
cdr3_aa: CASSQDPRGLHAF

clone_size: NA
v_call: TRBV7-9
d_call: NA
j_call: TRBJ2-2
cdr3_nt: TGTGCCAGCAGCTTAACGGGAGAAACCGGGGAGCTGTTTTTT
cdr3_aa: CASSLTGETGELFF

clone_size: NA
v_call: TRBV19
d_call: TRBD2
j_call: TRBJ2-7
cdr3_nt: TGTGCCAGTAGCCAACCGGGACTAGCGGTATACGAGCAGTACTTC
cdr3_aa: CASSQPGLAVYEQYF

clone_size: NA
v_call: TRBV10-2
d_call: NA
j_call: TRBJ2-7
cdr3_nt: TGCGCCAGCAGTGAAAAGAACGAGCAGTACTTC
cdr3_aa: CASSEKNEQYF

clone_size: NA
v_call: TRBV27
d_call: NA
j_call: TRBJ2-5
cdr3_nt: TGTGCCAGCAGTTTGGGTGAGACCCAGTACTTC
cdr3_aa: CASSLGETQYF

clone_size: NA
v_call: TRBV6-6
d_call: NA
j_call: TRBJ1-2
cdr3_nt: TGTGCCAGCAGTATCACCCGGGACCACTATGGCTACACCTTC
cdr3_aa: CASSITRDHYGYTF

clone_size: few
v_call: TRBV6-4
d_call: TRBD2
j_call: TRBJ2-7
cdr3_nt: TGTGCCAGCAGTGGGCGGACTAGAATCTACGAGCAGTACTTC
cdr3_aa: CASSGRTRIYEQYF

clone_size: NA
v_call: TRBV2
d_call: TRBD1
j_call: TRBJ2-7
cdr3_nt: TGTGCCAGCAGTCCTCAGACAGGGGGCCGCTACGAGCAGTACTTC
cdr3_aa: CASSPQTGGRYEQYF

clone_size: NA
v_call: TRBV7-2
d_call: TRBD2
j_call: TRBJ2-3
cdr3_nt: TGTGCCAGCAGCCTCCCTAGCGGGACGTCAGATACGCAGTATTTT
cdr3_aa: CASSLPSGTSDTQYF

clone_size: NA
v_call: TRBV5-1
d_call: TRBD2
j_call: TRBJ2-3
cdr3_nt: TGCGCCAGCAGCTTGACTAGCGGGATGACAGATACGCAGTATTTT
cdr3_aa: CASSLTSGMTDTQYF

clone_size: NA
v_call: TRBV5-6
d_call: NA
j_call: TRBJ1-1
cdr3_nt: TGTGCCAGCAGCTTGGCCGAGGGGATGGACACTGAAGCTTTCTTT
cdr3_aa: CASSLAEGMDTEAFF

clone_size: NA
v_call: TRBV6-1
d_call: NA
j_call: TRBJ2-4
cdr3_nt: TGTGCCGTAGAGGACCGGGACCCGCGGGCCATTCAGTACTTC
cdr3_aa: CAVEDRDPRAIQYF

clone_size: NA
v_call: TRBV10-2
d_call: TRBD2
j_call: TRBJ2-7
cdr3_nt: TGCGCCAGCAGACTAGCGGGAGGGCCTGGAGAGCAGTACTTC
cdr3_aa: CASRLAGGPGEQYF

clone_size: NA
v_call: TRBV2
d_call: NA
j_call: TRBJ2-7
cdr3_nt: TGTGCCAGCATTGAAGACAGGACACTCTCCTACGAGCAGTACTTC
cdr3_aa: CASIEDRTLSYEQYF

clone_size: NA
v_call: TRBV29-1
d_call: NA
j_call: TRBJ2-6
cdr3_nt: TGCAGCGTTTCAGGGGCTTCGACCTCTGGGGCCAACGTCCTGACTTTC
cdr3_aa: CSVSGASTSGANVLTF

clone_size: NA
v_call: TRBV7-6
d_call: NA
j_call: TRBJ1-1
cdr3_nt: TGTGCCAGCAGCTTAGCGGGGGGGTTAATTTACACTGAAGCTTTCTTT
cdr3_aa: CASSLAGGLIYTEAFF

clone_size: NA
v_call: TRBV6-6
d_call: NA
j_call: TRBJ1-6
cdr3_nt: TGTGCCAGCAGTTACCAGGGGCGGAATAATTCACCCCTCCACTTT
cdr3_aa: CASSYQGRNNSPLHF

clone_size: NA
v_call: TRBV30
d_call: TRBD1
j_call: TRBJ2-3
cdr3_nt: TGTGCCTGGGTACAGGGGGATACGCAGTATTTT
cdr3_aa: CAWVQGDTQYF

clone_size: few
v_call: TRBV6-5
d_call: NA
j_call: TRBJ2-2
cdr3_nt: TGTGCCACCCTGGGGGTGGGAAGAGACACCGGGGAGCTGTTTTTT
cdr3_aa: CATLGVGRDTGELFF

clone_size: NA
v_call: TRBV10-3
d_call: TRBD2
j_call: TRBJ2-2
cdr3_nt: TGTGCCATCAGTCGGGTTAGCGGGAGGCCTGAGGGTGGCACCGGGGAGCTGTTTTTT
cdr3_aa: CAISRVSGRPEGGTGELFF

clone_size: NA
v_call: TRBV7-6
d_call: TRBD1
j_call: TRBJ1-5
cdr3_nt: TGTGCCAGCAGCCAGGACAGGGGGCCCTATAGCAATCAGCCCCAGCATTTT
cdr3_aa: CASSQDRGPYSNQPQHF

clone_size: NA
v_call: TRBV6-6
d_call: TRBD1
j_call: TRBJ1-1
cdr3_nt: TGTGCCAGCAGCGACGGACAGGGGGGATCGAACACTGAAGCTTTCTTT
cdr3_aa: CASSDGQGGSNTEAFF

clone_size: NA
v_call: TRBV7-2
d_call: TRBD2
j_call: TRBJ2-5
cdr3_nt: TGTGCCAGCAGCTTAGCTCGGACTAGCGGGAGTGAGACCCAGTACTTC
cdr3_aa: CASSLARTSGSETQYF

clone_size: NA
v_call: TRBV10-3
d_call: NA
j_call: TRBJ1-2
cdr3_nt: TGTGCCATCAGTGAGTCACAGGCCTATGGCTACACCTTC
cdr3_aa: CAISESQAYGYTF

clone_size: NA
v_call: TRBV29-1
d_call: TRBD1
j_call: TRBJ2-1
cdr3_nt: TGCAGCGTTGGGGGGACAGGGGAAATCAATGAGCAGTTCTTC
cdr3_aa: CSVGGTGEINEQFF

clone_size: NA
v_call: TRBV5-1
d_call: TRBD2
j_call: TRBJ2-5
cdr3_nt: TGCGCCAGCAGCCTACTGACTAGCGGGAAGCAAGAGACCCAGTACTTC
cdr3_aa: CASSLLTSGKQETQYF

clone_size: NA
v_call: TRBV5-4
d_call: NA
j_call: TRBJ2-3
cdr3_nt: TGTGCCAGCAGCTTGGCGCTAGCAGTGACAGATACGCAGTATTTT
cdr3_aa: CASSLALAVTDTQYF

clone_size: NA
v_call: TRBV29-1
d_call: TRBD1
j_call: TRBJ1-2
cdr3_nt: TGCAGCGTTGAGGGGACAGGGAAGTTCTATGGCTACACCTTC
cdr3_aa: CSVEGTGKFYGYTF

clone_size: NA
v_call: TRBV5-1
d_call: NA
j_call: TRBJ1-6
cdr3_nt: TGCGCCAGCAGCTTGGCGGAGGGATGGGATTCACCCCTCCACTTT
cdr3_aa: CASSLAEGWDSPLHF

clone_size: NA
v_call: TRBV6-1
d_call: TRBD2
j_call: TRBJ2-5
cdr3_nt: TGTGCCAGCAGTGTCAAGGTTGGGGCCGGGACTAGTGGAGAGACCCAGTACTTC
cdr3_aa: CASSVKVGAGTSGETQYF

clone_size: NA
v_call: TRBV5-1
d_call: NA
j_call: TRBJ2-5
cdr3_nt: TGCGCCAGCCGGGGCCGACTCGGGGAGACCCAGTACTTC
cdr3_aa: CASRGRLGETQYF

clone_size: NA
v_call: TRBV30
d_call: TRBD2
j_call: TRBJ2-5
cdr3_nt: TGTGCCTGGAGTGTACGGCGGACTAGCGGGAGCCAAGAGACCCAGTACTTC
cdr3_aa: CAWSVRRTSGSQETQYF

clone_size: NA
v_call: TRBV30
d_call: NA
j_call: TRBJ2-7
cdr3_nt: TGTGCCTGGAGTGTCCCCGGTGGGGACTTACGCTACGAGCAGTACTTC
cdr3_aa: CAWSVPGGDLRYEQYF

clone_size: NA
v_call: TRBV6-1
d_call: TRBD1
j_call: TRBJ2-7
cdr3_nt: TGTGCCACCCAGGGACAGGGCATTACCTACGAGCAGTACTTC
cdr3_aa: CATQGQGITYEQYF

clone_size: NA
v_call: TRBV10-3
d_call: NA
j_call: TRBJ1-2
cdr3_nt: TGTGCCATCAGTGAGGAGGGATTCTATGGCTACACCTTC
cdr3_aa: CAISEEGFYGYTF

clone_size: once
v_call: TRBV5-1
d_call: NA
j_call: TRBJ1-1
cdr3_nt: TGCGCCAGCAGCGGCAATAGGGTTGGGACGGTGGGCACTGAAGCTTTCTTT
cdr3_aa: CASSGNRVGTVGTEAFF

clone_size: NA
v_call: TRBV10-1
d_call: NA
j_call: TRBJ2-7
cdr3_nt: TGCGCCAGCAGTGAGTCCCCTGACTACGAGCAGTACTTC
cdr3_aa: CASSESPDYEQYF

clone_size: NA
v_call: TRBV5-6
d_call: TRBD2
j_call: TRBJ2-1
cdr3_nt: TGTGCCAGCAGCTTGGCTGGACTAGCGGGAGCCCTTTACAATGAGCAGTTCTTC
cdr3_aa: CASSLAGLAGALYNEQFF

clone_size: NA
v_call: TRBV18
d_call: TRBD2
j_call: TRBJ2-7
cdr3_nt: TGTGCCAGCTCACCCTCACTAGCGGGAGGGGGAGGCCACGAGCAGTACTTC
cdr3_aa: CASSPSLAGGGGHEQYF

clone_size: NA
v_call: TRBV5-5
d_call: TRBD1
j_call: TRBJ2-7
cdr3_nt: TGTGCCAGCAGCTCACAACCGGGACAGCTCTACGAGCAGTACTTC
cdr3_aa: CASSSQPGQLYEQYF

clone_size: NA
v_call: TRBV29-1
d_call: NA
j_call: TRBJ2-4
cdr3_nt: TGCAGCGTTGAAGATCTACAGAGCAACATTCAGTACTTC
cdr3_aa: CSVEDLQSNIQYF

clone_size: NA
v_call: TRBV5-5
d_call: TRBD1
j_call: TRBJ1-1
cdr3_nt: TGTGCCAGCAGCTTGGAGACAGGGGTTATTGAAGCTTTCTTT
cdr3_aa: CASSLETGVIEAFF

clone_size: NA
v_call: TRBV23-1
d_call: NA
j_call: TRBJ2-7
cdr3_nt: TGCGCCAGCAGTGAAGAGGGGCCCCGGGACTACGAGCAGTACTTC
cdr3_aa: CASSEEGPRDYEQYF

clone_size: NA
v_call: TRBV20-1
d_call: NA
j_call: TRBJ1-2
cdr3_nt: TGCAGTGCTGTCAACTATGGCTACACCTTC
cdr3_aa: CSAVNYGYTF

clone_size: NA
v_call: TRBV6-6
d_call: NA
j_call: TRBJ2-5
cdr3_nt: TGTGCCAGCAGGGACAGAGAGCAAGAGACCCAGTACTTC
cdr3_aa: CASRDREQETQYF